Listed here is a single T cell receptor beta chain. Its antigen is as yet unknown. These data come from a study of shared clonotypes between healthy human individuals. Study-wide results and limits: Of the naive CD4 clonotypes, roughly 5% were shared across several donors. In this cohort, only blood was sampled, and tissue repertoires likely differ.

Sequencing was at deep level. TCRdb's table, derived via immunoSEQ multiplex PCR, lists solely in-frame clones and lacks some. In the table there are about 1 million clones, around 74% of which are singletons. CDR3 length: 15 residues. The V end lost 6 bases, the J end lost 7 bases, and 22 bases lay between the germline ends. The germline gives CDR1 SGHKS, CDR2 YYEKEE (reference sequence). This rearrangement joins TRBV5-5 to TRBJ1-2, with D possibly being TRBD1 (5 bases). The sequence was collected from a man between 18 and 35 years old in good health. Sequenced: memory CD4+ T cells sorted from blood. Subset meaning: CD45RA-negative fraction. Here the CDR3 reads CASTDLYRGRGGYTF. CDR3 sequence (DNA): TGTGCCAGCACCGACCTTTATAGGGGACGAGGTGGCTACACCTTC.